The 15 T cell receptor beta chains listed next were all sequenced from one sample in a study of CD8 T cells in ankylosing spondylitis. Overall study results and limits: Ankylosing spondylitis blood appeared to be characterized by a TCR beta motif of under 10 highly homologous variants.

Their antigens are not known. Each CDR3 protein is one row after TCRdb ran MiXCR on the 5' RACE reads. Seen here are about 200,000 distinct CDR3 sequences, 6% to 8% observed once, and the top ten hold around 14%. The source material was blood, either unsorted or a sorted T cell fraction (not recorded which). The receptors come from a male donor with ankylosing spondylitis.

This clonotype has at least ten counts. This chain connects TRBV9 to TRBJ1-2; D is unresolved. The CDR3 is 13 amino acids. Germline CDR1 and CDR2: SGDLS and YYNGEE. The ends were cut back, 4 bases at V and 4 bases at J, with 11 bases in the middle. This CDR3 is CASSSLGPYGYTF. In nucleotides, the CDR3 is TGTGCCAGCAGCTCCCTGGGCCCCTATGGCTACACCTTC. Together with reference TRBV9 and TRBJ1-2, the CDR3 gives the full variable domain: DSGVTQTPKHLITATGQRVTLRCSPRSGDLSVYWYQQSLDQGLQFLIQYYNGEERAKGNILERFSAQQFPDLHSELNLSSLELGDSALYFCASSSLGPYGYTFGSGTRLTVV.

This clonotype was seen ten or more times. The chain combines TRBV27 with TRBJ1-6, with D uncertain. The CDR3 spans 16 residues. Trimming removed 0 bases at V and 3 bases at J, with 9 bases between. Looked up from germline, CDR1 is MNHEY and CDR2 is SMNVEV (reference sequence). CDR3: CASSLSMAVYNSPLHF. The CDR3 nucleotides are TGTGCCAGCAGTTTATCGATGGCGGTCTATAATTCACCCCTCCACTTT.

This clonotype was counted ten times or more. The chain joins TRBV7-9 to TRBJ2-3; weak D call: TRBD1 (6 bases). The CDR3 extends over 16 amino acids. Germline CDR1 is SEHNR and CDR2 is FQNEAQ (reference sequence). Between the trimmed V and J ends, which lost 2 bases and 7 bases, there was a span of 19 bases. Here the CDR3 DNA reads TGTGCCAGCAGCTTATTAGGGGACATGAAGTGGAATACGCAGTATTTT. This translates into CASSLLGDMKWNTQYF.

This clonotype came up many times. This chain joins TRBV20-1 and TRBJ2-5, with 8 positions matching TRBD2. With V trimmed by 0 bases and J by 5 bases, 17 bases remained unmatched. The CDR3 has 18 residues. Germline V gene sequence: CDR1 DFQATT, CDR2 SNEGSKA (reference sequence). Here the CDR3 reads CSARDAVDGRGGGETQYF. DNA for the CDR3: TGCAGTGCTAGAGATGCCGTCGACGGCCGGGGGGGCGGCGAGACCCAGTACTTC.

This clonotype was seen many times. V usage is TRBV24-1 and J usage is TRBJ2-2; a weak D match, TRBD2 (5 bases). Trimming shortened V by 4 bases and J by 6 bases, and 11 bases separated the two germline ends. The CDR3 consists of 14 residues. Germline V gene lookup returns CDR1 KGHDR and CDR2 SFDVKD. CDR3 loop: CATSELVRAGELFF. In nucleotides, the CDR3 is TGTGCCACCAGTGAACTAGTGAGGGCCGGGGAGCTGTTTTTT.

The J gene is TRBJ1-1, the V gene TRBV4-2; the D is unclear. This CDR3 is built from 15 residues. Trimming stripped 3 bases from V and 0 bases from J, with 11 bases between. The germline gives CDR1 LGHNA, CDR2 YNFKEQ. Here the CDR3 reads CASSQAGSMNTEAFF. The CDR3 DNA reads as TGTGCCAGCAGCCAGGCCGGGTCCATGAACACTGAAGCTTTCTTT.

In this sample, this clonotype turned up a few times. The V and J genes are TRBV6-4 and TRBJ2-3, with D tentatively TRBD1 or TRBD2 (7 bases each). From germline, CDR1 is MRHNA and CDR2 SNTAGT. Trimming stripped 8 bases from V and 4 bases from J, with 16 bases between. The length of the CDR3 is 14 residues. The CDR3 spells CASSYRGGSDTQYF. CDR3 DNA sequence: TGTGCCAGCTCTTACAGGGGAGGGTCAGATACGCAGTATTTT.

This clonotype was picked up many times. This chain uses TRBV9 with TRBJ1-3; TRBD1 is a possible D gene (5 bases). The ends were cut back, 3 bases at V and 1 base at J, with 11 bases in the middle. Germline V lookup: CDR1 SGDLS, CDR2 YYNGEE. The CDR3 loop spans 15 amino acids. This chain's CDR3 is CASSAGRRSGNTIYF. The DNA of the CDR3 is TGTGCCAGCAGCGCAGGGAGACGTTCTGGAAACACCATATATTTT.

This chain joins TRBV5-1 and TRBJ2-7; D unclear. Trimming removed 1 base at V and 8 bases at J, with 7 bases between. The CDR3 sequence is 11 residues long. Germline CDR1 SGHRS, CDR2 YFSETQ. The CDR3 coding sequence is TGCGCCAGCAGCTTGAATAATCAGCAGTACTTC. Translated: CASSLNNQQYF.

This clonotype was observed at least ten times. The DNA of the CDR3 is TGTGCCAGCAGTCCTACAGGGGCCTTCGACACCGGGGAGCTGTTTTTT. Encoded protein: CASSPTGAFDTGELFF. The V and J genes are TRBV12-3 or TRBV12-4 and TRBJ2-2, with 7 bases matching TRBD1. The CDR3 runs to 16 residues. V lost 5 bases and J lost 3; bases outside the gene matches: 9.

This clonotype was picked up many times. The rearrangement links TRBV7-2 to TRBJ2-7, with 8 bases identical to TRBD1. From germline, CDR1 is SGHTA and CDR2 FQGNSA. The CDR3 has 13 amino acids. V dropped 3 bases and J dropped 6; count of bases not matched to a gene: 4. The CDR3 spells CASSFGQGSEQYF. DNA for the CDR3: TGTGCCAGCAGCTTCGGACAGGGCAGCGAGCAGTACTTC.

This clonotype showed up many times. The V call is TRBV10-1, the J call TRBJ2-7; no firm D call. V lost 2 bases and J 3 bases, leaving 17 bases between the germline ends. CDR1 is WNHNN, CDR2 SYGVQD, per germline (reference sequence). The CDR3 has 16 residues. The chain's CDR3 is CASSEVSGALNYEQYF. CDR3 coding DNA: TGCGCCAGCAGTGAGGTATCCGGCGCGCTTAACTACGAGCAGTACTTC.

This clonotype was picked up a small number of times. J is TRBJ2-4 and V is TRBV7-8; maybe TRBD2 (6 bases). Between the trimmed V and J ends, which lost 5 bases and 0 bases, there was a span of 17 bases. The CDR3 loop spans 17 amino acids. Germline lookup yields CDR1 SGHVS and CDR2 FQNEAQ. The CDR3 DNA follows: TGTGCCAGCAGCAACGATGGGACTCCAGTAGCCAAAAACATTCAGTACTTC. Translated, it gives CASSNDGTPVAKNIQYF.

The table lists this clonotype with many counts. The V call is TRBV7-2, the J call TRBJ2-7; D unresolved. CDR1 and CDR2 (germline): SGHTA, FQGNSA. Trimming took 2 bases from V and 4 from J, leaving 6 bases between them. This CDR3 is built from 12 residues. The CDR3 is CASSLWEYEQYF. In nucleotides, the CDR3 is TGTGCCAGCAGCTTATGGGAATACGAGCAGTACTTC.

This clonotype was counted a few times. The chain links TRBV4-1 to TRBJ2-5, with 7 nucleotides matching TRBD1. Losses at the gene ends were 4 bases for V and 2 bases for J; bases not matched to a gene: 7. CDR3 length equals 15 residues. Germline loops: CDR1 MGHRA, CDR2 YSYEKL. The CDR3 bases are TGCGCCAGCAGCCTCAAAGGGACAGTACAAGAGACCCAGTACTTC. Translation: CASSLKGTVQETQYF.